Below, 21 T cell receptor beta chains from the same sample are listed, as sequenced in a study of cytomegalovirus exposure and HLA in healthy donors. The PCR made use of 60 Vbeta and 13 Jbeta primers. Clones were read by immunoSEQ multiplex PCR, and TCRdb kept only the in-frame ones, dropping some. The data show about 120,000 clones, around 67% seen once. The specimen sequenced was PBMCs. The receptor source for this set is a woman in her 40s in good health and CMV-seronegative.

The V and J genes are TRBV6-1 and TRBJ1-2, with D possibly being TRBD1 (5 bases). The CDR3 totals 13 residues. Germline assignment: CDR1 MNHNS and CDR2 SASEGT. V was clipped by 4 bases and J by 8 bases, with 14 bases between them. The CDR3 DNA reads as TGTGCCAGCAGTGCCCCCGGGGGTTTCGGCTACACCTTC. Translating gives CASSAPGGFGYTF.

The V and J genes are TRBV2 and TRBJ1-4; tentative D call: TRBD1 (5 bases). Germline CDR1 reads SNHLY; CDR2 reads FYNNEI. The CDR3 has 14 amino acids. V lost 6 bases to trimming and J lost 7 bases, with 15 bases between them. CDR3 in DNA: TGTGCCAGCAGGTGGGGCTCCTGGGGTGAAAAACTGTTTTTT. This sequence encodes CASRWGSWGEKLFF.

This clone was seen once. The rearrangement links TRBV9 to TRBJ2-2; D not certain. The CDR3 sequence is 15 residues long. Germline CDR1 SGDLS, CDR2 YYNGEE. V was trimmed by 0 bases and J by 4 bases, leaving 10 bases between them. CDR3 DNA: TGTGCCAGCAGCGTAGGGCCACCCAGCACCGGGGAGCTGTTTTTT. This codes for CASSVGPPSTGELFF. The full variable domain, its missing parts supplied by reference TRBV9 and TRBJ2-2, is DSGVTQTPKHLITATGQRVTLRCSPRSGDLSVYWYQQSLDQGLQFLIQYYNGEERAKGNILERFSAQQFPDLHSELNLSSLELGDSALYFCASSVGPPSTGELFFGEGSRLTVL.

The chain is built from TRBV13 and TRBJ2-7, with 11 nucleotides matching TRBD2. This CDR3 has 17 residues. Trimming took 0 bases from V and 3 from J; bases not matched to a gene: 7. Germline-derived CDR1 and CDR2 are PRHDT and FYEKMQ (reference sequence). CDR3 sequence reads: CASSLGRASGGHYEQYF. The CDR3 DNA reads TGTGCCAGCAGCTTAGGCCGGGCTAGCGGGGGGCACTACGAGCAGTACTTC.

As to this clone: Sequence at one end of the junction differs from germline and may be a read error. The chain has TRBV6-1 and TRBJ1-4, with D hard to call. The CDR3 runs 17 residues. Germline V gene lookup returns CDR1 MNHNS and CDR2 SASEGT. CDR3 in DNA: TGTGCCATCAGTGAGTCAGGTCTTAGGTCAGATAATGAAAAACTGTTTTTT. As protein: CAISESGLRSDNEKLFF.

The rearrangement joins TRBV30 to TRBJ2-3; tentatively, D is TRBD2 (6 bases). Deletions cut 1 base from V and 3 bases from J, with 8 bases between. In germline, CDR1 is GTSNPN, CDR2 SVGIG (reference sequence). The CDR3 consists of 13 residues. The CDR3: CAWSGGETDTQYF. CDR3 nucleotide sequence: TGTGCCTGGAGTGGGGGGGAGACAGATACGCAGTATTTT.

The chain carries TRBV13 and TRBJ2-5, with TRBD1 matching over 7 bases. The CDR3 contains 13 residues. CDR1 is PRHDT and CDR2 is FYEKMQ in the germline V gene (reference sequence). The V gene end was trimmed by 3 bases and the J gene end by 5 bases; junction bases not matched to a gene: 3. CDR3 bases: TGTGCCAGCAGCTTCAGGGGGTCCGAGACCCAGTACTTC. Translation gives CASSFRGSETQYF.

CDR3 sequence: CASSPTTGGNTGELFF. The CDR3 coding sequence is TGTGCCAGCAGCCCTACGACAGGGGGCAACACCGGGGAGCTGTTTTTT. The rearrangement links TRBV9 to TRBJ2-2; TRBD1 matches 10 bases. The length of the CDR3 is 16 residues. CDR1 is SGDLS, CDR2 YYNGEE, per germline. Unmatched junction bases numbered 5, after V lost 4 bases and J lost 2 bases.

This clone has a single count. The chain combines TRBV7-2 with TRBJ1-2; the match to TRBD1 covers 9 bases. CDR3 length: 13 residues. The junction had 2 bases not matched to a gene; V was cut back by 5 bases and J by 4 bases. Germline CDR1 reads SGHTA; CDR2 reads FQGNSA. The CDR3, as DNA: TGTGCCAGCAGCCCGGACAGGGGCTATGGCTACACCTTC. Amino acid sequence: CASSPDRGYGYTF.

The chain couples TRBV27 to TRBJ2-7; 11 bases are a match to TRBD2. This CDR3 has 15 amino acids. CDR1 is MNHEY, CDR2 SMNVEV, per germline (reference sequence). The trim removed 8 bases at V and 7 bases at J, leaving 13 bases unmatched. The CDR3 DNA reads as TGTGCCAGCTCCCCTAGCGGGGGGTTCCCGGGGGAGCAGTACTTC. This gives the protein CASSPSGGFPGEQYF.

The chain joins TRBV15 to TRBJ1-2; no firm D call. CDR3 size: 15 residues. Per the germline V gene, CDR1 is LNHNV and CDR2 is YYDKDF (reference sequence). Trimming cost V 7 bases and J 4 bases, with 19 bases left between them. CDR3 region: CATTPGPTRGYGYTF. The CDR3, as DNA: TGTGCCACCACCCCCGGCCCTACACGCGGCTATGGCTACACCTTC. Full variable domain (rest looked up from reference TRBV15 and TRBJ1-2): DAMVIQNPRYQVTQFGKPVTLSCSQTLNHNVMYWYQQKSSQAPKLLFHYYDKDFNNEADTPDNFQSRRPNTSFCFLDIRSPGLGDTAMYLCATTPGPTRGYGYTFGSGTRLTVV.

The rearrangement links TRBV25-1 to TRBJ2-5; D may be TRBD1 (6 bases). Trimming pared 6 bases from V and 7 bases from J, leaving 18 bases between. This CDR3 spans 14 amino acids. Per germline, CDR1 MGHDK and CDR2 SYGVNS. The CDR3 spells CASRDRSKSGTQYF. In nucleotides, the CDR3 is TGTGCCAGCAGAGACAGGTCAAAGAGTGGGACCCAGTACTTC.

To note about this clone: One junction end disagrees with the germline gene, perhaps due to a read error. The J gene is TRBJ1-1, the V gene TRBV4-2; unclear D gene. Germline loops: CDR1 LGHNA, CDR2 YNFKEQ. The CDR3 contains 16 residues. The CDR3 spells CASSQDIQALIESAFF. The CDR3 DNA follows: TGTGCCAGCAGCCAAGATATCCAGGCCTTGATTGAGTCTGCTTTTTTT.

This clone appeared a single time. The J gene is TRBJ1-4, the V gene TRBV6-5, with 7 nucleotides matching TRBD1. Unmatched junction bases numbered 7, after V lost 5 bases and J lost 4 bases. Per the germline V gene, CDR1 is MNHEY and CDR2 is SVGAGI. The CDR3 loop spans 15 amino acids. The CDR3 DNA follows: TGTGCCAGCAGTAGGACAGGAACTAATAATGAAAAACTGTTTTTT. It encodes CASSRTGTNNEKLFF.

This CDR3 reads CASSELPGGGGNEQFF. In nucleotides, the CDR3 is TGTGCCAGCAGCGAATTACCCGGCGGGGGTGGCAATGAGCAGTTCTTC. This chain uses TRBV11-3 with TRBJ2-1; 7 nucleotides align to TRBD2. The CDR3 spans 16 residues. After removal of 5 bases from V and 6 bases from J, the junction contained 13 bases not matched to a gene. The germline V gene encodes CDR1 SGHNT and CDR2 YENEEA.

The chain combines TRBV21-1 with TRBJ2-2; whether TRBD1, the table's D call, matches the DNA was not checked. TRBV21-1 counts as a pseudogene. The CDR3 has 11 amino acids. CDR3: CASTQTGELFF. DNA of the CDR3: TGTGCCAGCACCCAAACCGGGGAGCTGTTTTTT.

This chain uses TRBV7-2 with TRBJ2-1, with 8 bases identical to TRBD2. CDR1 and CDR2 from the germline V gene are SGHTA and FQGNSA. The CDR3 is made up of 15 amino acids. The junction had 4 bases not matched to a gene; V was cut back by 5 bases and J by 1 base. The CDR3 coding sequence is TGTGCCAGCAGCCCGGGGGGGGGATCCTACAATGAGCAGTTCTTC. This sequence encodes CASSPGGGSYNEQFF.

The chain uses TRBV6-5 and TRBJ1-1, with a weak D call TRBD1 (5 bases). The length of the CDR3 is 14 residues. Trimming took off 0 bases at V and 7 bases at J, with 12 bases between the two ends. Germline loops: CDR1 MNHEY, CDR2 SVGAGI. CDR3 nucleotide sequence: TGTGCCAGCAGTTACTCATACGAGACAGTTGAAGCTTTCTTT. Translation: CASSYSYETVEAFF.

The CDR3: CASSKGQGASYEQYF. For the CDR3, the DNA is TGCGCCAGCAGCAAGGGACAGGGTGCCTCCTACGAGCAGTACTTC. This chain connects TRBV5-1 to TRBJ2-7; the match to TRBD1 covers 9 bases. Germline values: CDR1 SGHRS, CDR2 YFSETQ. This CDR3 region has 15 residues. The ends lost 4 bases at V and 0 bases at J; junction bases unmatched: 5. Supplemented by reference TRBV5-1 and TRBJ2-7, the full variable domain reads KAGVTQTPRYLIKTRGQQVTLSCSPISGHRSVSWYQQTPGQGLQFLFEYFSETQRNKGNFPGRFSGRQFSNSRSEMNVSTLELGDSALYLCASSKGQGASYEQYFGPGTRLTVT.

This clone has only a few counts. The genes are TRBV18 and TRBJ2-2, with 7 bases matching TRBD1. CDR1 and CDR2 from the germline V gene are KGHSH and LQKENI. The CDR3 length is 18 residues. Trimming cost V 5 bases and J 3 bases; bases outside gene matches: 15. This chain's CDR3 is CASSARGTGTAYTGELFF. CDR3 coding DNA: TGTGCCAGCTCAGCAAGGGGGACCGGGACAGCTTACACCGGGGAGCTGTTTTTT.

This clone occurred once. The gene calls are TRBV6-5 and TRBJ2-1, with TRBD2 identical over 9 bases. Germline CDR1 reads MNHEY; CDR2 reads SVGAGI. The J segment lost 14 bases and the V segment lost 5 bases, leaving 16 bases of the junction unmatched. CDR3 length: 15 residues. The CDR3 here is CASSPRVAGAQTEFF. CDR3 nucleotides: TGTGCCAGCAGTCCCCGGGTAGCGGGGGCCCAAACGGAGTTCTTC.